A selection of T cell receptor beta chains follows, all from one sample in a study of blood T cell repertoires in COVID-19. This table comes from immunoSEQ multiplex PCR, and its TCRdb copy is limited to in-frame clones, with some not included. The data hold over 85,000 clones, with around 80% observed a single time. Sequencing was carried out using peripheral blood. The receptors derive from a woman of 80 years or more with acute or convalescent COVID-19. Both conserved end residues are part of each CDR3. A D gene is named only where the DNA matches it firmly. Rows may omit the clone size; those that give it use once, few, many or a size class.

-	-	TRBV11-2	TRBJ1-2	TGTGCCAGCAGCTTAGGGACGGTCCTCCAGGGGCGGAGGTATGGCTACACCTTC	CASSLGTVLQGRRYGYTF
-	-	TRBV2	TRBJ2-3	TGTGCCAGCAGTGAGAACCGGGGACTTGGGGGTACGCAGTATTTT	CASSENRGLGGTQYF
-	-	TRBV11-1	TRBJ1-2	TGTGCCAGCAGCCGAACCCCCTCTTGGGAGGGCTACACCTTC	CASSRTPSWEGYTF
TRBD1	-	TRBV10-3	TRBJ1-2	TGTGCCATCAGTGGGCCGGGACAGGGAACGGATGGCTACACCTTC	CAISGPGQGTDGYTF
TRBD1	-	TRBV11-2	TRBJ2-7	TGTGCGATTGAGGGGGCCCACTACGAGCAGTACTTC	CAIEGAHYEQYF
-	-	TRBV4-1	TRBJ2-5	TGCGCCAGCAGCCAATGGGGTAGGGAACTAGCTGAGACCCAGTACTTC	CASSQWGRELAETQYF
TRBD1	-	TRBV19	TRBJ1-1	TGTGCCAGTAGGAATCCGGGACAGCATCCCGAAGCTTTCTTT	CASRNPGQHPEAFF
-	few	TRBV29-1	TRBJ2-2	TGCAGCGTTGAGTCTAGACCCGGGGAGCTGTTTTTT	CSVESRPGELFF
-	-	TRBV13	TRBJ1-1	TGTGCCAGCAGCTTACGTAAAAACACTGAAGCTTTCTTT	CASSLRKNTEAFF
-	-	TRBV12-3/TRBV12-4	TRBJ1-6	TGTGCCAGCGTAAGGGGCAGGTTATCACCCCTCCACTTT	CASVRGRLSPLHF
TRBD1	-	TRBV15	TRBJ2-3	TGTGCCACCAGCAGAGGTTTGACAGGGTCGAACACAGATACGCAGTATTTT	CATSRGLTGSNTDTQYF
TRBD1	-	TRBV6-1	TRBJ1-3	TGTGCCAGCAGTGAAGGAGACAGGGTGGTGGGTGGAAACACCATATATTTT	CASSEGDRVVGGNTIYF
TRBD1	-	TRBV9	TRBJ2-3	TGTGCCAGCAGCGCCCCCGAGACAGGGGCCACAGATACGCAGTATTTT	CASSAPETGATDTQYF
-	-	TRBV19	TRBJ1-1	TGTGCCAGTAGTAAAGGCCAGGGGTCGAACACTGAAGCTTTCTTT	CASSKGQGSNTEAFF
-	-	TRBV30	TRBJ1-6	TGTGCCTGGAGAATTACAGGGAGCGAGCCCCTCCACTTT	CAWRITGSEPLHF
-	-	TRBV6-1	TRBJ1-6	TGTGCCAGCAGTGAAGTCGGGGGGAGCTCCTATAATTCACCCCTCCACTTT	CASSEVGGSSYNSPLHF
TRBD1	-	TRBV3-1/TRBV3-2	TRBJ1-2	TGTGCCAGCAGCGAAAGGACAGGGTCCGGCTACACCTTC	CASSERTGSGYTF
-	few	TRBV30	TRBJ1-2	TGTGCCTGGAGTGGGACAGCCTCAAACTATGGCTACACCTTC	CAWSGTASNYGYTF
-	-	TRBV5-1	TRBJ2-7	TGCGCCAGCAGCCTCCGACAGGGAGGATCCGAGCAGTACTTC	CASSLRQGGSEQYF
-	-	TRBV30	TRBJ1-2	TGTGCCTGGAGCTCCTTAGTCGAGGCGGGGTATGGCTACACCTTC	CAWSSLVEAGYGYTF
-	-	TRBV10-2	TRBJ1-4	TGCGCCACCGGAGGAGGTGTTAATGAAAAACTGTTTTTT	CATGGGVNEKLFF
-	-	TRBV7-2	TRBJ2-7	TGTGCCAGCAGCTTTAACTCCGGCGGGTTTTACGAGCAGTACTTC	CASSFNSGGFYEQYF
-	few	TRBV6-6	TRBJ2-7	TGTGCCAGCAGTTCCGAGTCCTACGAGCAGTACTTC	CASSSESYEQYF
-	-	TRBV6-1	TRBJ2-1	TGTGCCAGCAGTGACAGGGCGTCCAATGAGCAGTTCTTC	CASSDRASNEQFF
-	-	TRBV7-8	TRBJ1-2	TGTGCCAGCAGCTTAGGTTTAGCTAACTATGGCTACACCTTC	CASSLGLANYGYTF
TRBD2	-	TRBV20-1	TRBJ2-2	TGCAGTGCTAGTTTTAGCGGGAGCGGTACCGGGGAGCTGTTTTTT	CSASFSGSGTGELFF
-	-	TRBV21-1	TRBJ2-3	TGTGCCAGCAGCATTTTGAGCGGGGGTAGCGGCACAGATACGCAGTATTTT	CASSILSGGSGTDTQYF
TRBD2	-	TRBV2	TRBJ2-3	TGTGCCAGCAGTGATTCCTTAGCGGGGGGGCCAGATACGCAGTATTTT	CASSDSLAGGPDTQYF
TRBD2	few	TRBV5-4	TRBJ2-1	TGTGCCAGCAGCTTGAGACTAGCTGTGAATGAGCAGTTCTTC	CASSLRLAVNEQFF
-	-	TRBV7-2	TRBJ1-4	TGTGCCAGCAGCTTAGCGCAGGGTCTTGGTGAAAAACTGTTTTTT	CASSLAQGLGEKLFF
TRBD2	-	TRBV5-8	TRBJ2-3	TGTGCCAGCAGCTCCCTAGCGGGAGGGGCAGATACGCAGTATTTT	CASSSLAGGADTQYF
TRBD1	-	TRBV5-1	TRBJ2-3	TGCGCCAGCAGCCCCAGGACAGGGCTTACAGATACGCAGTATTTT	CASSPRTGLTDTQYF
TRBD1	-	TRBV12-3/TRBV12-4	TRBJ2-7	TGTGCCAGCAGCTCCGGGTCAGGGGGCGAGCAGTACTTC	CASSSGSGGEQYF
-	-	TRBV10-2	TRBJ2-1	TGCGCCAGCAGTGAGCCGGGGGTGTACAATGAGCAGTTCTTC	CASSEPGVYNEQFF
TRBD1	-	TRBV24-1	TRBJ2-1	TGTGCCACCAGTGATCCCGGGACAGGGGGAATAAATGAGCAGTTCTTC	CATSDPGTGGINEQFF
TRBD2	-	TRBV5-4	TRBJ2-2	TGTGCCAGCAGCCCCCCCGGCGGGCGGGAGGGGAACACCGGGGAGCTGTTTTTT	CASSPPGGREGNTGELFF
-	-	TRBV3-1/TRBV3-2	TRBJ1-6	TGTGCCAGCAGCCAAGGGGCGACAGGATCCCATTCACCCCTCCACTTT	CASSQGATGSHSPLHF
-	-	TRBV30	TRBJ2-7	TGTGCCTGGAGTGTAAAACCCGGAGCCTACGAGCAGTACTTC	CAWSVKPGAYEQYF
-	-	TRBV11-2	TRBJ1-2	TGTGCCAGCAGCGAGTTGGCCCGGGGTAGCTACACCTTC	CASSELARGSYTF
TRBD1	-	TRBV19	TRBJ1-5	TGTGCCAGTAGTATCCGACAGGGAGCGCAGCATTTT	CASSIRQGAQHF
-	-	TRBV30	TRBJ1-3	TGTGCCTGGAGAACCGGGTCCTTTGGAAACACCATATATTTT	CAWRTGSFGNTIYF
TRBD2	few	TRBV19	TRBJ2-4	TGTGCCAGTAGTACCGGACTAGCGGGAGCTGGAAACATTCAGTACTTC	CASSTGLAGAGNIQYF
-	once	TRBV7-8	TRBJ2-1	TGTGCCAGCAGCTTAGCCACCAACGCGGGGTACAATGAGCAGTTCTTC	CASSLATNAGYNEQFF
-	-	TRBV27	TRBJ1-2	TGTGCCAGCAGAGAACAGGGTACTAACTATGGCTACACCTTC	CASREQGTNYGYTF
TRBD1	few	TRBV11-2	TRBJ1-3	TGTGCCAGCAGCACCGGACAGGGGGCTACCTCTGGAAACACCATATATTTT	CASSTGQGATSGNTIYF
TRBD2	-	TRBV3-1/TRBV3-2	TRBJ2-7	TGTGCCAGCAGCTCCTGGACTAGCGGGAAGACCTACGAGCAGTACTTC	CASSSWTSGKTYEQYF
TRBD2	-	TRBV7-7	TRBJ2-1	TGTGCTAGCAGCCTTAGCGGGGGGTTCTACAATGAGCAGTTCTTC	CASSLSGGFYNEQFF